The subject of this entry is one T cell receptor beta chain. The sample is drawn from a study of blood T cell repertoires in COVID-19. Study at large: The samples span acute and convalescent COVID-19 from the United States, Italy and Spain. In each case, the material was cDNA or gDNA derived from T cells, B-cell-depleted T cells, or PBMCs.

Original processing methods: Amplification with reference gene primers provided the estimates of nucleated cell counts. TCRdb's copy holds only in-frame clones and misses some; the assay was immunoSEQ multiplex PCR. The DNA gave D and trimming, while V, J and clone size come from that table. The table includes 150,000 or so clones, under 95% detected once. The length of the CDR3 is 17 residues. The germline CDR1 and CDR2 sequences are LGHNA and YNFKEQ. J lost 7 bases, V lost 2 bases, and 12 bases had no gene match. Sequencing used peripheral blood. This TCR came from a man aged 50-60 years with acute or convalescent COVID-19. This chain connects TRBV4-2 to TRBJ2-2; the match to TRBD2 covers 8 bases. CDR3 sequence reads: CASSQYSGGKGSGELFF. CDR3 bases: TGTGCCAGCAGCCAATATTCGGGAGGGAAGGGGAGCGGGGAGCTGTTTTTT.